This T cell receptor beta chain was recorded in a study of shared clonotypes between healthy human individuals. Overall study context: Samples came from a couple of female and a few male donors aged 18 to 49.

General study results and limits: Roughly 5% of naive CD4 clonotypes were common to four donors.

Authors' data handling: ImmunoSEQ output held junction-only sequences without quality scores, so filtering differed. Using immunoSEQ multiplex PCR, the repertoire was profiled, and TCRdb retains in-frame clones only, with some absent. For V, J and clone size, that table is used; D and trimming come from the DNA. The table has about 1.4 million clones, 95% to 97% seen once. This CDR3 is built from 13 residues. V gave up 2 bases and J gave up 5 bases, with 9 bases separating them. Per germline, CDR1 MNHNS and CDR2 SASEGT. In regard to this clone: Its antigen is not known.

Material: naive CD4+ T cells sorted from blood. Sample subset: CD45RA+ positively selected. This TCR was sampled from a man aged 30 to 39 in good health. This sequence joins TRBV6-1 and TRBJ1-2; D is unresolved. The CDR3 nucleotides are TGTGCCAGCAGTGAACATGGTTTTTATGGCTACACCTTC. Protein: CASSEHGFYGYTF.